In its sample, the clone carrying this TCR beta chain was seen many times. The target antigen is unknown. Trimming took 0 bases from V and 0 from J; bases not matched to a gene: 4. The CDR3 runs 16 residues. CDR1 SGHRS and CDR2 YFSETQ come from the germline V gene. This entry comes from a study of human T cells and chemical hapten exposure. On the study more broadly: The study traced per-sample TCR yield variation mainly to small differences in pooled library volumes.

Broader study findings: Significantly greater numbers of large CDR3 similarity clusters came from expanded TCRs than from controls. TCRs above 1 in 1000 frequency did not change with DPC sensitization.

Attachment of unique molecular identifiers to individual cDNA molecules was performed in the library. One entry per CDR3 protein, called by TCRdb with MiXCR from the RACE reads. The profile shows 65,000 to 90,000 distinct CDR3 sequences, about 6.6% of them singletons. The time point: patch test 2, 6 weeks after DPC sensitization. Treatment indicated: therapeutic diphenylcyclopropenone sensitization with weekly scalp DPC. The V and J genes are TRBV5-1 and TRBJ2-3; 7 positions match TRBD1. The source is a woman in her 30s with alopecia areata. Some clones in this sample may be carry-over from other donors' samples. Sequencing used whole blood, obtained in connection with sensitization to the hapten diphenylcyclopropenone (DPC). The CDR3 nucleotides read TGCGCCAGCAGCTTGGCGGGGACAGCTAGCACAGATACGCAGTATTTT. Its translation is CASSLAGTASTDTQYF.